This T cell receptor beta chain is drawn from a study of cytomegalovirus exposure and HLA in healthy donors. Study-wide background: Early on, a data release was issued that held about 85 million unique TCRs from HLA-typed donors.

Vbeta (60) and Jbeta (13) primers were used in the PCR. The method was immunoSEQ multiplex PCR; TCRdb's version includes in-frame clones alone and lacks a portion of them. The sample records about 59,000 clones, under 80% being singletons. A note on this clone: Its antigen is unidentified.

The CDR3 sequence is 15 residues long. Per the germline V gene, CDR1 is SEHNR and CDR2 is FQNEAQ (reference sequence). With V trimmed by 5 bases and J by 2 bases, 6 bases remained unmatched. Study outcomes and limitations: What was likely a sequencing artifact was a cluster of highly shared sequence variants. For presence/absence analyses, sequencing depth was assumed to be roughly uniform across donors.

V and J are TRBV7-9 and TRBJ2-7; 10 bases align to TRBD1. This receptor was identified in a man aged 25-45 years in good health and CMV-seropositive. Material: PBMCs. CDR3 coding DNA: TGTGCCAGCAGCGCTCGGACAGGGGGACCCTACGAGCAGTACTTC. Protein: CASSARTGGPYEQYF.